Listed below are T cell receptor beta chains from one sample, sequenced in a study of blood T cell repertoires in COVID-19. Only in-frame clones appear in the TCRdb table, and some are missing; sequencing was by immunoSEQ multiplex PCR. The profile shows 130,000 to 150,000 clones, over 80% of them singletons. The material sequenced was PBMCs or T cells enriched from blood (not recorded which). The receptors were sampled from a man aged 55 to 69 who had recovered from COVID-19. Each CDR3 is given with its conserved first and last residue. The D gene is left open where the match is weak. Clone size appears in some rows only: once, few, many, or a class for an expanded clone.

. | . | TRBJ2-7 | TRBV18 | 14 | CASSSTGTNYEQYF | TGTGCCAGCTCATCGACCGGGACAAACTACGAGCAGTACTTC
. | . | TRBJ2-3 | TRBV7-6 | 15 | CASTSTGGLSDTQYF | TGTGCCAGCACCTCGACCGGCGGACTGAGCGATACGCAGTATTTT
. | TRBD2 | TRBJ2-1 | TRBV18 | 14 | CASFRTSGFNEQFF | TGTGCCAGCTTCAGGACTAGCGGGTTTAATGAGCAGTTCTTC
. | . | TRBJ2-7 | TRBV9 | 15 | CASSVGVGTRDEQYF | TGTGCCAGCAGCGTAGGAGTCGGAACGAGGGACGAGCAGTACTTC
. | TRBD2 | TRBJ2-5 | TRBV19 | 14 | CASSPGTRWETQYF | TGTGCCAGTAGTCCCGGGACTAGGTGGGAGACCCAGTACTTC
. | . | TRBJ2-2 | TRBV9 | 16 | CASSVGGGVNTGELFF | TGTGCCAGCAGCGTAGGGGGCGGAGTGAACACCGGGGAGCTGTTTTTT
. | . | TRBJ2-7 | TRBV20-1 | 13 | CSASSGILYEQYF | TGCAGTGCTAGTTCCGGGATCCTCTACGAGCAGTACTTC
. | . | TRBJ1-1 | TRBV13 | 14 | CASSSQYMNTEAFF | TGTGCCAGCAGCTCCCAGTACATGAACACTGAAGCTTTCTTT
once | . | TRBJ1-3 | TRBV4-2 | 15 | CASSQVGNAGNTIYF | TGTGCCAGCAGCCAAGTCGGGAATGCGGGAAACACCATATATTTT
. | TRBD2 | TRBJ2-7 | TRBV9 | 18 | CASSTRPGTSGTEYEQYF | TGTGCCAGCAGCACGCGGCCCGGGACTAGCGGGACCGAATACGAGCAGTACTTC
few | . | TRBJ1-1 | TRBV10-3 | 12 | CAISPSDTEAFF | TGTGCCATCAGTCCGAGTGACACTGAAGCTTTCTTT
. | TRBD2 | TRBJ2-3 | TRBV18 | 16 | CASSPLPAGATDTQYF | TGTGCCAGCTCACCACTTCCAGCGGGGGCCACAGATACGCAGTATTTT
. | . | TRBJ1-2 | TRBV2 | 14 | CASSEGQGIYGYTF | TGTGCCAGCAGTGAAGGCCAGGGGATCTATGGCTACACCTTC
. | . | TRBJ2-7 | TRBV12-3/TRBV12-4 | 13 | CASSLGWGRGQYF | TGTGCCAGCAGTTTAGGGTGGGGCCGCGGGCAGTACTTC
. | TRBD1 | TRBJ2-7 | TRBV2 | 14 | CASSQGTGPYEQYF | TGTGCCAGCAGTCAGGGGACAGGGCCCTACGAGCAGTACTTC
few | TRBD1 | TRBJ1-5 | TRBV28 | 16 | CASRVGTGSVYQPQHF | TGTGCCAGCAGAGTGGGGACAGGGTCCGTCTATCAGCCCCAGCATTTT
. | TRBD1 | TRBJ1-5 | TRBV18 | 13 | CASSGTGDQPQHF | TGTGCCAGCTCAGGGACAGGGGATCAGCCCCAGCATTTT
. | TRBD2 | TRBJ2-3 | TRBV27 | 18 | CASSFRGTSGTHRDTQYF | TGTGCCAGCAGTTTCCGGGGGACTAGCGGGACTCACCGAGATACGCAGTATTTT
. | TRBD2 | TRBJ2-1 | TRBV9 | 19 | CASSVALGGTGSSYNEQFF | TGTGCCAGCAGCGTAGCTCTCGGGGGGACGGGGAGCTCCTACAATGAGCAGTTCTTC
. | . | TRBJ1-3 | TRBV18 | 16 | CASSPRENHSGNTIYF | TGTGCCAGCTCACCACGAGAGAATCACTCTGGAAACACCATATATTTT
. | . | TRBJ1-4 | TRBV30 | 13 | CAWSVSQNEKLFF | TGTGCCTGGAGTGTGAGTCAAAATGAAAAACTGTTTTTT
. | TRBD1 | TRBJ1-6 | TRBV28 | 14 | CASRVGDRASPLHF | TGTGCCAGCAGGGTAGGGGACAGGGCCTCACCCCTCCACTTT
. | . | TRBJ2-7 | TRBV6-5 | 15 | CASSSDGVVSGEQYF | TGTGCCAGCAGCTCCGACGGCGTAGTATCGGGAGAGCAGTACTTC
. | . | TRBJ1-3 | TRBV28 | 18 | CASTLPGGGGRSGNTIYF | TGTGCCAGCACACTCCCCGGGGGAGGGGGTCGCTCTGGAAACACCATATATTTT
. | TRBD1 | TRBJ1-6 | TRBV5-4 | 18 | CASSSQGARNPGNSPLHF | TGTGCCAGCAGCTCACAGGGGGCAAGGAACCCGGGGAATTCACCCCTCCACTTT
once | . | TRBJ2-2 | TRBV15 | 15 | CATSSSQLNTGELFF | TGTGCCACCAGCAGTTCACAGTTAAACACCGGGGAGCTGTTTTTT